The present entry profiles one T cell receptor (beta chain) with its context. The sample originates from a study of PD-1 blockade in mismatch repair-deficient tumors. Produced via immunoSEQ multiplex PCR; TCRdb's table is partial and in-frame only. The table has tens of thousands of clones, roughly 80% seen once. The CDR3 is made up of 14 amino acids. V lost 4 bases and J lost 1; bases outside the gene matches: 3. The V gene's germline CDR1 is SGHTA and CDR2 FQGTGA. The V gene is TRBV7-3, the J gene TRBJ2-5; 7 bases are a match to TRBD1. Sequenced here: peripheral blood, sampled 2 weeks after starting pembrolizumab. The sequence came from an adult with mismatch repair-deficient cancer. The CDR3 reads CASSSGQLQETQYF. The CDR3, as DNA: TGTGCCAGCAGCTCGGGACAGCTCCAAGAGACCCAGTACTTC.